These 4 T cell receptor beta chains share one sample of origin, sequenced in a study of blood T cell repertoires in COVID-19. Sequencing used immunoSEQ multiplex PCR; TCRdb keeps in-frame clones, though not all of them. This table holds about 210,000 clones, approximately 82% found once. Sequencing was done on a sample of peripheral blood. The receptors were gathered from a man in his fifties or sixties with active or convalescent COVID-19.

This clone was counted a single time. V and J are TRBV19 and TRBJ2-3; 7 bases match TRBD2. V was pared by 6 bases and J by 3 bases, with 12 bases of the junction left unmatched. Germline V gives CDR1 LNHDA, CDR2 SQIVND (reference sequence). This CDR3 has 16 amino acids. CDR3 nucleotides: TGTGCCAGTAGCCCCGGGAGGCAAAGAGGGACAGATACGCAGTATTTT. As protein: CASSPGRQRGTDTQYF.

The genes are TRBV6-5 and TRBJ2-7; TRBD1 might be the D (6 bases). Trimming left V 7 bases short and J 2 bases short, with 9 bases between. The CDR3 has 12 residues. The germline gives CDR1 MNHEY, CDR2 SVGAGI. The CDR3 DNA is TGTGCCAGCAAACAGGGACCCTACGAGCAGTACTTC. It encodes CASKQGPYEQYF.

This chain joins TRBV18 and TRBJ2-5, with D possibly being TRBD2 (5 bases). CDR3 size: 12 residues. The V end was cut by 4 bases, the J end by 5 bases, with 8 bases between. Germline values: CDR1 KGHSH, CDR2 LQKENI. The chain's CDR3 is CASSRGEETQYF. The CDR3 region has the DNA TGTGCCAGCTCACGGGGAGAGGAGACCCAGTACTTC.

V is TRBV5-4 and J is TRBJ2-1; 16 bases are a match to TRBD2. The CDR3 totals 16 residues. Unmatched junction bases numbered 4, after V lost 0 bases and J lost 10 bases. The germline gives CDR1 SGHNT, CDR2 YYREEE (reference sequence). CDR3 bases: TGTGCCAGCAGCTTGGAGGGACTAGCGGGAGGGCCGGAGCAGTTCTTC. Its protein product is CASSLEGLAGGPEQFF. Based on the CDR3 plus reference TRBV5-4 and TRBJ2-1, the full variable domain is ETGVTQSPTHLIKTRGQQVTLRCSSQSGHNTVSWYQQALGQGPQFIFQYYREEENGRGNFPPRFSGLQFPNYSSELNVNALELDDSALYLCASSLEGLAGGPEQFFGPGTRLTVL.